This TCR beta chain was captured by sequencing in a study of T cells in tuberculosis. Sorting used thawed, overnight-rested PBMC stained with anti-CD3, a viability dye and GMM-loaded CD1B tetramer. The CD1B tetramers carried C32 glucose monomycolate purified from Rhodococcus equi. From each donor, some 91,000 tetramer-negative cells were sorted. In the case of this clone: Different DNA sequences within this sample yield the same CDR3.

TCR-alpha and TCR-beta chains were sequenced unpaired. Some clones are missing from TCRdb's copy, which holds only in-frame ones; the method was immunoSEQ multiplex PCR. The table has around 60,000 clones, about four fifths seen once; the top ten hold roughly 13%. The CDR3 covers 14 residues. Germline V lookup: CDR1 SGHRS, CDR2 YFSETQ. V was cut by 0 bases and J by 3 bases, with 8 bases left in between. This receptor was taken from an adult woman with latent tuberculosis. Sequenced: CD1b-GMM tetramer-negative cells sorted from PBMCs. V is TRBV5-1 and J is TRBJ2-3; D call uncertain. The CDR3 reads CASSLGGQTDTQYF. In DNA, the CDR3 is TGCGCCAGCAGCTTGGGTGGGCAGACAGATACGCAGTATTTT.